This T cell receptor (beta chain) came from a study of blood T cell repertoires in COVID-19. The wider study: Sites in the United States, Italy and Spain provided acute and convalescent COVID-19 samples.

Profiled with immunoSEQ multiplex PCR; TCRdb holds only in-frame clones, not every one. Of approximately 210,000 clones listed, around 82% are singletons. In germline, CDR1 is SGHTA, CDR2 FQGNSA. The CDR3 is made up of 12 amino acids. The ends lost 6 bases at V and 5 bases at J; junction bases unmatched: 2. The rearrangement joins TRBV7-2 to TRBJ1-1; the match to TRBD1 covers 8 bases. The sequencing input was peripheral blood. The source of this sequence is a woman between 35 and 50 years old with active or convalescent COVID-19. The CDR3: CASSRTGTEAFF. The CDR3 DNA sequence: TGTGCCAGCAGTCGGACAGGGACTGAAGCTTTCTTT. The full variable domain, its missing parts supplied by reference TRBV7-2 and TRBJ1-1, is GAGVSQSPSNKVTEKGKDVELRCDPISGHTALYWYRQSLGQGLEFLIYFQGNSAPDKSGLPSDRFSAERTGGSVSTLTIQRTQQEDSAVYLCASSRTGTEAFFGQGTRLTVV.